These T cell receptor beta chains were read from a single sample in a study of blood T cell repertoires in COVID-19. Clones were sequenced by immunoSEQ multiplex PCR, and TCRdb holds only the in-frame ones, with some missing. The sample comprises some 120,000 clones, approximately 85% of which are singletons, and more than 3.5% rests with the top ten. The sample comprised peripheral blood. The receptors were gathered from a human donor in a cohort sampled during active COVID-19. The conserved cysteine and the conserved F or W are not part of the CDR3 here.

CDR3aa	v_gene	j_gene
AIGAGLKPQH	TRBV28	TRBJ1-5
ATSRGQGVEDGYT	TRBV15	TRBJ1-2
ASSQSGRGNTGELF	TRBV14	TRBJ2-2
ASSPGFPANYGYT	TRBV28	TRBJ1-2
ASSRGQGAYSNQPQH	TRBV7-9	TRBJ1-5
ASSITGIQPQH	TRBV19	TRBJ1-5
ASSVESDTQY	TRBV2	TRBJ2-3
ASSESMGWAGQPQH	TRBV10-2	TRBJ1-5
ASRWRTGTSGLGLF	TRBV2	TRBJ1-4
ASSRGAGGGTGELF	TRBV5-6	TRBJ2-2
ASSEGQYSNQPQH	TRBV5-5	TRBJ1-5
ASSPGTPSETQY	TRBV4-3	TRBJ2-5
ASSQRANEQF	TRBV11-2	TRBJ2-1
ASRSRTSGNNEQF	TRBV2	TRBJ2-1
ASSLDLNIQY	TRBV10-2	TRBJ2-4
ASGLGTGAEAF	TRBV12-5	TRBJ1-1
ASSLRQANTEAF	TRBV7-2	TRBJ1-1
SVEVGRAETQY	TRBV29-1	TRBJ2-5
ASSQSSQTVNYGYT	TRBV18	TRBJ1-2
SASGGDTQY	TRBV20-1	TRBJ2-3
ASSRDRGDYGYT	TRBV14	TRBJ1-2
ASSPGTSGGTDTQY	TRBV18	TRBJ2-3
ASSPPVSSADTQY	TRBV7-2	TRBJ2-3
ATRPGGSSGNTIY	TRBV12-5	TRBJ1-3
ASSRYWTSTDTQY	TRBV4-3	TRBJ2-3
ASRQGGSGNTIY	TRBV28	TRBJ1-3
ASSPRDRGPMGYGYT	TRBV4-1	TRBJ1-2
ASSPLSSTDTQY	TRBV14	TRBJ2-3
ASRGGAF	TRBV19	TRBJ1-1
ASSVGTSIADTQY	TRBV9	TRBJ2-3
ASSLALGGWTDTQY	TRBV5-1	TRBJ2-3
ASSQTGYTEAF	TRBV7-8	TRBJ1-1
ASSHRPGGEAF	TRBV7-2	TRBJ1-1
ASSLAPGLNSPLH	TRBV7-2	TRBJ1-6
ASSEPGLAGVKF	TRBV10-1	TRBJ2-1
ASSPLRRGAWNEQF	TRBV18	TRBJ2-1
ASSYSGGGRDTQY	TRBV6-2/TRBV6-3	TRBJ2-3
ASSPLQSSGTEAF	TRBV7-8	TRBJ1-1
ASSPTGGLIVYGYT	TRBV9	TRBJ1-2
ASSLASEAF	TRBV7-9	TRBJ1-1
ASSRDRVPYGYT	TRBV5-6	TRBJ1-2
ASSLGTAQKNTEAF	TRBV5-1	TRBJ1-1
ASSTSWGTDTQY	TRBV9	TRBJ2-3
ASLTWGQGNTEAF	TRBV28	TRBJ1-1
ASSQDEGYGYT	TRBV4-3	TRBJ1-2
ASSLGDISSYEQY	TRBV11-3	TRBJ2-7
ASHRSGVEGYT	TRBV2	TRBJ1-2
ATSSPGNTIY	TRBV19	TRBJ1-3
ASSADRGNYGYT	TRBV5-4	TRBJ1-2
ASSFDRGRDTEAF	TRBV7-3	TRBJ1-1
ASSGRTGASYEQY	TRBV27	TRBJ2-7
ASSIEGVGTEAF	TRBV19	TRBJ1-1
ASRGAGANVLT	TRBV6-5	TRBJ2-6
ASSLAGGGTGELF	TRBV7-8	TRBJ2-2
ASSEAYGYT	TRBV25-1	TRBJ1-2
ASAGETYNEQF	TRBV5-1	TRBJ2-1
ASTQSGGQGDEQY	TRBV5-5	TRBJ2-7